A selection of T cell receptor beta chains follows, all from one sample in a study of blood T cell repertoires in COVID-19. Libraries were prepared by immunoSEQ multiplex PCR; TCRdb keeps only in-frame clonotypes and omits some of them. The table records roughly 380,000 clones, more than 75% of them present only once. Sequencing was done on a sample of PBMCs or T cells enriched from blood (not recorded which). Receptor source: a man under 40 who had recovered from COVID-19. CDR3s include the opening cysteine and the closing phenylalanine or tryptophan. Each record gives: CDR3 length, V gene, CDR3 protein.

length: 14; V: TRBV10-3; CDR3: CALWTGANNYGYTF
length: 14; V: TRBV11-1; CDR3: CASSLTGSFYGYTF
length: 16; V: TRBV6-5; CDR3: CASSYVGRTFASGYTF
length: 14; V: TRBV7-9; CDR3: CASSSTVQFSEAFF
length: 16; V: TRBV7-8; CDR3: CASSLAVAGEADTQYF
length: 16; V: TRBV7-3; CDR3: CASSRNSGGTGNTIYF
length: 17; V: TRBV5-1; CDR3: CASSLQGRGGHSYEQYF
length: 18; V: TRBV10-3; CDR3: CAILSGRKTEPNTGELFF
length: 14; V: TRBV11-2; CDR3: CASSDDFKPYEQYF
length: 14; V: TRBV13; CDR3: CASSSTNFRGGYTF
length: 15; V: TRBV3-1/TRBV3-2; CDR3: CASSHAGTGVYGYTF
length: 12; V: TRBV19; CDR3: CASGQGNQPQHF
length: 15; V: TRBV5-1; CDR3: CASSLGRTVTDTQYF
length: 14; V: TRBV24-1; CDR3: CATSWTGENTEAFF
length: 16; V: TRBV19; CDR3: CASTVVPGQGGTEAFF
length: 15; V: TRBV3-1/TRBV3-2; CDR3: CASSPQLAGSYEQYF
length: 14; V: TRBV6-5; CDR3: CASSYSGTGREQYF
length: 17; V: TRBV4-3; CDR3: CASSQDWGLAGGEEQFF
length: 18; V: TRBV4-2; CDR3: CASSQTAAGLAFGNEQFF
length: 14; V: TRBV11-1; CDR3: CASSLSRFLGELFF
length: 17; V: TRBV3-1/TRBV3-2; CDR3: CASSPTVQGAKGNTIYF
length: 15; V: TRBV30; CDR3: CAWSILTGFADTQYF
length: 14; V: TRBV18; CDR3: CASSPMPVNTEAFF
length: 16; V: TRBV9; CDR3: CASSVDSRAVESPLHF
length: 12; V: TRBV29-1; CDR3: CSARGQGEKLFF
length: 15; V: TRBV5-6; CDR3: CASSRRQVPYQPQHF
length: 12; V: TRBV7-3; CDR3: CASSQDSNEQFF
length: 16; V: TRBV18; CDR3: CASSPPNRDRGYEQYF
length: 15; V: TRBV6-5; CDR3: CASSPPAGGTYEQYF
length: 14; V: TRBV27; CDR3: CASSLDRVSGELFF
length: 14; V: TRBV7-8; CDR3: CASSEQRDSYEQYF
length: 16; V: TRBV21-1; CDR3: CASSKRDRGYGNTIYF
length: 11; V: TRBV30; CDR3: CAFGTNYGYTF
length: 17; V: TRBV5-1; CDR3: CASSLETGLWLHNEQFF
length: 14; V: TRBV6-5; CDR3: CASSGRGNTDTQYF
length: 15; V: TRBV3-1/TRBV3-2; CDR3: CASSQEYRSNYGYTF
length: 13; V: TRBV19; CDR3: CASSIQGHSPLHF
length: 14; V: TRBV10-3; CDR3: CATTDASGDYGYTF
length: 10; V: TRBV2; CDR3: CASRGAEQYF
length: 17; V: TRBV6-2/TRBV6-3; CDR3: CASSYSSRGIAKNIQYF
length: 12; V: TRBV29-1; CDR3: CSARGDTGELFF
length: 16; V: TRBV19; CDR3: CASSITGGGAQETQYF
length: 14; V: TRBV5-1; CDR3: CASSPIQGASEQYF
length: 17; V: TRBV6-4; CDR3: CASSESLDREGSSPLHF
length: 11; V: TRBV20-1; CDR3: CSANLYNEQFF
length: 17; V: TRBV23-1; CDR3: CARPSNPPTASNQPQHF
length: 14; V: TRBV9; CDR3: CASSHNTVDYGYTF
length: 14; V: TRBV11-2; CDR3: CASRSGQGINEQFF
length: 13; V: TRBV19; CDR3: CASTNRAYQPQHF
length: 15; V: TRBV7-9; CDR3: CASSAGTASNQPQHF
length: 13; V: TRBV5-1; CDR3: CASSLAAAAAKFF
length: 15; V: TRBV11-2; CDR3: CASSPHGQGKYGYTF
length: 12; V: TRBV5-1; CDR3: CASSLVGEGYTF